The present TCR beta chain was sequenced within a study of shared clonotypes between healthy human individuals. Naive CD8 populations comprised CD45RO-negative cells positively selected for CCR7, excluding terminally differentiated effector memory CD45RA+ cells. As regards this clone: The antigen is not known.

Study conclusions and caveats: The diversity represented, both genetic and in exposure history, was limited by few donors.

TCRdb's table, derived via immunoSEQ multiplex PCR, lists solely in-frame clones and lacks some. The profile covers fewer than 1 million clones, with 95% to 97% appearing a single time and approximately 0.2% taken by the ten largest. Germline V gene data show CDR1 as KGHSH and CDR2 as LQKENI. There are 13 residues in the CDR3. With 3 bases removed from V and 3 bases from J, the gap between germline ends came to 7 bases. Material for sequencing was naive CD8+ T cells sorted from blood. The sequence was obtained from a man between 25 and 39 years old in good health. The gene calls are TRBV18 and TRBJ2-3; TRBD2 is a possible D gene (5 bases). The CDR3: CASSPRGTDTQYF. The CDR3 DNA sequence: TGTGCCAGCTCACCTCGGGGAACAGATACGCAGTATTTT.